The source of this T cell receptor beta chain is a study of control samples from healthy donors and cancer patients. Sequencing was performed with immunoSEQ multiplex PCR; in TCRdb, only in-frame clones are kept and a portion is missing. The sample lists about 160,000 clones, nearly 96% seen once, with over 0.9% in the top ten. This clone was picked up one time. Germline and junction disagree at one end, which may indicate a read error. Germline V gene lookup returns CDR1 SSHAT and CDR2 FNYEAQ (reference sequence). This CDR3 is built from 16 residues. The chain has TRBV7-7 and TRBJ2-5; TRBD2 matches 8 bases. This TCR was sampled from a woman aged 25 to 39 in good health. The sample comprised blood. The CDR3 protein is CASSLEAGGRTETQYF. The DNA for the CDR3 is TGTGCTAGCAGCTTAGAGGCGGGGGGCCGAACGGAGACCCAGTACTTC.